This T cell receptor beta chain was sequenced for a study of blood T cell repertoires in COVID-19. Study in general: Specimens from acute and convalescent COVID-19 originated in the United States, Italy and Spain. PBMCs, B-cell-depleted T cells, or T cells provided the cDNA or gDNA that made up the material.

This clone was recorded only once. The trim removed 3 bases at V and 7 bases at J, leaving 9 bases unmatched. The V gene's germline CDR1 is MGHRA and CDR2 YSYEKL. The CDR3 consists of 16 residues. In the authors' methods: Nucleated cell number was recorded as an estimate derived from reference gene primer amplification. Generated by immunoSEQ multiplex PCR, the TCRdb table keeps only in-frame clones and is missing some. V, J and clone size are those of that table, while D and trimming were read from the DNA. This sample carries 150,000 or so clones, 85% of them seen once, and the ten largest clones take about 3.3%.

Material for sequencing was peripheral blood. This chain joins TRBV4-1 and TRBJ2-2; 9 nucleotides align to TRBD2. This TCR derives from a human donor with acute or convalescent COVID-19. The donor label of this sample is uncertain. CDR3 nucleotide sequence: TGCGCCAGCAGCCACGAAGGACTAGCGTTCTTCGGGGAGCTGTTTTTT. Translated: CASSHEGLAFFGELFF.